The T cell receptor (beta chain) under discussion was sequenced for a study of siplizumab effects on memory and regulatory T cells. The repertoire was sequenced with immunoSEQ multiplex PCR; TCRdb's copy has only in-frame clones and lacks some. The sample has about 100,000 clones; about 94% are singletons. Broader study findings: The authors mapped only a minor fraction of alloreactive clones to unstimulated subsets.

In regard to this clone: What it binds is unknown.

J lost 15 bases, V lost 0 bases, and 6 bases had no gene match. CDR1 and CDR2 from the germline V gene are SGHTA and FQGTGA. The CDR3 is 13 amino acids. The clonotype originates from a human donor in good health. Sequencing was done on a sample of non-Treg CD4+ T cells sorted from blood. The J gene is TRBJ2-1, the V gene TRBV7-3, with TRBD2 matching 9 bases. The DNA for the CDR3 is TGTGCCAGCAGCTTAACCTGGCGGGAGGGGCTGTTCTTC. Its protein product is CASSLTWREGLFF.